Each of the 11 T cell receptor beta chains below was sequenced from the same sample in a study of blood T cell repertoires in COVID-19. Clones were read by immunoSEQ multiplex PCR, and TCRdb kept only the in-frame ones, dropping some. The sample gives about 130,000 clones, 80% to 85% of which show up once; roughly an eighth is in the top ten. Sequencing was performed on peripheral blood. Receptors were obtained from a woman aged 30 to 39 who had recovered from COVID-19.

J is TRBJ1-2 and V is TRBV9, with 7 bases identical to TRBD1. With V trimmed by 2 bases and J by 7 bases, 8 bases remained unmatched. The CDR3 length is 14 residues. The germline gives CDR1 SGDLS, CDR2 YYNGEE. The DNA of the CDR3 is TGTGCCAGCAGCGTCAACAGGGGCAAAGGTGGCTACACCTTC. Translating it yields CASSVNRGKGGYTF.

V is TRBV3-1 (or the pseudogene TRBV3-2) and J is TRBJ2-1; 9 bases fit TRBD2. V lost 1 base and J lost 6; bases outside the gene matches: 4. Germline V lookup: CDR1 LGHDT, CDR2 YNNKEL (reference sequence). The CDR3 length is 15 residues. CDR3 protein: CASSQALAGLNEQFF. The DNA of the CDR3 is TGTGCCAGCAGCCAAGCGCTAGCGGGACTCAATGAGCAGTTCTTC.

For the CDR3, the DNA is TGCGCCAGCAGGCTCAGATTAGCGGGGGGTTACACCGGGGAGCTGTTTTTT. Its translation is CASRLRLAGGYTGELFF. V and J are TRBV5-1 and TRBJ2-2; TRBD2 agrees at 10 bases. The CDR3 sequence is 17 residues long. V trimming: 5 bases; J trimming: 3 bases; junction bases outside the gene matches: 10. Looked up from germline, CDR1 is SGHRS and CDR2 is YFSETQ.

The table lists this clone with a few counts. The junction and the germline gene differ at one end; a read error may be behind it. The rearrangement links TRBV7-7 to TRBJ2-2; TRBD1 matches 8 bases. Germline-derived CDR1 and CDR2 are SSHAT and FNYEAQ (reference sequence). CDR3 length: 16 residues. CDR3 loop: CASSLGQGVDTGELFF. CDR3 in DNA: TGTGCTAGCAGCTTAGGACAGGGAGTCGACACCGGGGAGCTGTTTTTT.

The CDR3 DNA follows: TGTGCCACCAGTAACCCAGGGGCAGGAAACACCATATATTTT. It yields the protein CATSNPGAGNTIYF. The chain uses TRBV24-1 and TRBJ1-3; weak D call: TRBD1 (6 bases). The CDR3 sequence is 14 residues long. V was trimmed by 6 bases and J by 4 bases, leaving 12 bases between them. In germline, CDR1 is KGHDR, CDR2 SFDVKD.

This chain's CDR3 is CASSLSSELRYEQYF. CDR3 sequence (DNA): TGTGCCAGCAGTTTATCATCTGAGTTGCGCTACGAGCAGTACTTC. V and J are TRBV27 and TRBJ2-7; D unresolved. This CDR3 region has 15 residues. CDR1 and CDR2 (germline): MNHEY, SMNVEV (reference sequence). V was shortened by 0 bases and J by 3 bases, with 12 bases between the two germline ends.

The chain recombines TRBV10-3 with TRBJ1-5; D is perhaps TRBD1 (6 bases). The CDR3 spans 14 residues. The germline V and J ends were trimmed by 2 bases and 2 bases, with 7 bases remaining between them. From germline, CDR1 is ENHRY and CDR2 SYGVKD. The CDR3 DNA follows: TGTGCCATCAGTGAGGAGGGGGGCAATCAGCCCCAGCATTTT. Residues: CAISEEGGNQPQHF.

The chain has TRBV5-6 and TRBJ1-2; 7 bases map to TRBD1. The germline gives CDR1 SGHDT, CDR2 YYEEEE. The CDR3 extends over 17 amino acids. The trim removed 4 bases at V and 1 base at J, leaving 13 bases unmatched. As DNA, the CDR3 is TGTGCCAGCAGCCCCCTCCGAGGGGGCCATATTAACTATGGCTACACCTTC. This gives the protein CASSPLRGGHINYGYTF.

The genes are TRBV18 and TRBJ1-1, with unresolved D. Germline values: CDR1 KGHSH, CDR2 LQKENI. V lost 6 bases and J 10 bases, leaving 15 bases between the germline ends. This CDR3 comprises 12 residues. CDR3 amino acids: CASSPRAGIAFF. In nucleotides, the CDR3 is TGTGCCAGCTCCCCCCGGGCGGGGATAGCTTTCTTT.

V gene TRBV5-1 combines with J gene TRBJ2-2; the D gene is possibly TRBD1 (6 bases). This CDR3 comprises 14 residues. Germline V gene data show CDR1 as SGHRS and CDR2 as YFSETQ. Trimming removed 4 bases from V and 4 bases from J, with 11 bases in between. The CDR3 bases are TGCGCCAGCAGCCGGCAGGACAGCACCGGGGAGCTGTTTTTT. It specifies CASSRQDSTGELFF.

The V and J genes are TRBV4-2 and TRBJ2-7, with TRBD2 matching 13 bases. With V trimmed by 4 bases and J by 3 bases, 12 bases remained unmatched. CDR3 size: 18 residues. Germline lookup yields CDR1 LGHNA and CDR2 YNFKEQ. CDR3 sequence (DNA): TGTGCCAGCAGCCGCAAAACGGGGACTAGCGGGACGAGCTACGAGCAGTACTTC. This sequence encodes CASSRKTGTSGTSYEQYF.